The 32 T cell receptor beta chains given below trace back to one sample, sequenced in a study of cytomegalovirus exposure and HLA in healthy donors. A multiplex PCR was run with 60 Vbeta primers and 13 Jbeta primers. TCRdb's copy holds only in-frame clones and misses some; the assay was immunoSEQ multiplex PCR. This table holds roughly 110,000 clones, roughly 80% found once. The material sequenced was PBMCs. The receptor set was obtained from a female donor in good health and CMV-seronegative.

The gene calls are TRBV19 and TRBJ1-5; TRBD1 aligns across 7 bases. The V segment lost 2 bases and the J segment 13 bases; nucleotides outside the gene matches: 20. The CDR3 spans 17 residues. Germline V CDR1 and CDR2: LNHDA, SQIVND (reference sequence). CDR3 sequence: CASSIIPASTGPIHQHF. CDR3 DNA sequence: TGTGCCAGTAGTATAATCCCCGCGTCGACAGGGCCCATCCATCAGCATTTT.

This CDR3 reads CASSPTRSEQYF. CDR3 bases: TGTGCCAGCTCTCCGACTCGGTCCGAGCAGTACTTC. The rearrangement links TRBV18 to TRBJ2-7; no definite D call. Between the trimmed V and J ends, which lost 6 bases and 6 bases, there was a span of 12 bases. This CDR3 contains 12 residues. Per germline, CDR1 KGHSH and CDR2 LQKENI.

This rearrangement joins TRBV7-9 to TRBJ2-7, with a weak D call TRBD1 (6 bases). Trimming pared 5 bases from V and 7 bases from J, leaving 15 bases between. Germline V gives CDR1 SEHNR, CDR2 FQNEAQ (reference sequence). This CDR3 spans 13 amino acids. Written as DNA, the CDR3 is TGTGCCAGCAGCCGGGGACAACTAAGAGAGCAGTACTTC. This sequence encodes CASSRGQLREQYF.

This clone was found once. V gene TRBV2 combines with J gene TRBJ2-3, with D tentatively TRBD2 (5 bases). CDR3 length: 12 amino acids. Germline CDR1 reads SNHLY; CDR2 reads FYNNEI. Trimming took off 7 bases at V and 5 bases at J, with 10 bases between the two ends. Here the CDR3 DNA reads TGTGCCAGCACCATAGAGGGAGATACGCAGTATTTT. Encoded protein: CASTIEGDTQYF.

The chain uses TRBV13 and TRBJ2-3, with 9 positions matching TRBD2. This CDR3 comprises 16 residues. Trimming took 0 bases from V and 5 from J; bases not matched to a gene: 6. The germline V gene has CDR1 PRHDT and CDR2 FYEKMQ (reference sequence). Written as DNA, the CDR3 is TGTGCCAGCAGCTTAGGGGCGGGGGGGGATCAAGATACGCAGTATTTT. It specifies CASSLGAGGDQDTQYF.

The chain recombines TRBV5-4 with TRBJ2-1; D unclear. Germline CDR1 reads SGHNT; CDR2 reads YYREEE (reference sequence). This CDR3 is 16 amino acids long. The ends were cut back, 2 bases at V and 0 bases at J, with 12 bases in the middle. CDR3 residues: CASSFKRESSYNEQFF. The DNA of the CDR3 is TGTGCCAGCAGCTTCAAACGTGAGAGCTCCTACAATGAGCAGTTCTTC.

The chain uses TRBV10-3 and TRBJ2-1; D possibly corresponds to TRBD2 (6 bases). Per germline, CDR1 ENHRY and CDR2 SYGVKD. Trimming left V 4 bases short and J 9 bases short, with 13 bases between. The length of the CDR3 is 13 residues. In nucleotides, the CDR3 is TGTGCCATCAGTGGGAGGGGACGGGGTGAGCAGTTCTTC. Protein sequence: CAISGRGRGEQFF.

The chain carries TRBV6-6 and TRBJ1-1; no clear D gene. CDR3 length: 14 amino acids. Trimming took 4 bases from V and 0 from J, leaving 9 bases between them. The V gene's germline CDR1 is MNHNY and CDR2 SVGAGI (reference sequence). DNA for the CDR3: TGTGCCAGCAGTTTCGCCGACTTGAACACTGAAGCTTTCTTT. Translation gives CASSFADLNTEAFF.

This sequence joins TRBV30 and TRBJ1-1; D is unresolved. The V end was cut by 0 bases, the J end by 1 base, with 3 bases between. In germline, CDR1 is GTSNPN, CDR2 SVGIG (reference sequence). The CDR3 is 12 residues long. The CDR3, as DNA: TGTGCCTGGAGTGTCAGGAACACTGAAGCTTTCTTT. Protein: CAWSVRNTEAFF.

This clone was detected a few times. The genes are TRBV6-5 and TRBJ1-1; D is unresolved. The germline gives CDR1 MNHEY, CDR2 SVGAGI. Between the trimmed V and J ends, which lost 0 bases and 5 bases, there was a span of 10 bases. The length of the CDR3 is 14 residues. CDR3: CASSYSHPGTEAFF. CDR3 nucleotide sequence: TGTGCCAGCAGTTACTCGCATCCGGGAACTGAAGCTTTCTTT.

In nucleotides, the CDR3 is TGTGCCAGCAGCTTAGAAGGGGTTGGGACAGATACGCAGTATTTT. Its translation is CASSLEGVGTDTQYF. The V call is TRBV7-9, the J call TRBJ2-3, with a tentative D call TRBD1 (5 bases). This CDR3 spans 15 amino acids. Trimming pared 1 base from V and 3 bases from J, leaving 11 bases between. CDR1 and CDR2 (germline): SEHNR, FQNEAQ (reference sequence).

The chain links TRBV30 to TRBJ2-1; the match to TRBD2 covers 9 bases. CDR1 and CDR2 from the germline V gene are GTSNPN and SVGIG (reference sequence). With V trimmed by 0 bases and J by 7 bases, 7 bases remained unmatched. This CDR3 is built from 15 residues. The CDR3 spells CAWSVGAAGGNEQFF. In DNA, the CDR3 is TGTGCCTGGAGTGTAGGTGCAGCGGGGGGAAATGAGCAGTTCTTC.

V is TRBV11-2 and J is TRBJ1-6; 10 positions match TRBD1. The CDR3 is made up of 15 amino acids. J gave up 9 bases and V 5 bases, and 7 bases lay outside the gene matches. Germline V gives CDR1 SGHAT, CDR2 FQNNGV. The CDR3 region is CASSPRTGGSSPLHF. CDR3 nucleotide sequence: TGTGCCAGCAGCCCCCGGACAGGGGGAAGTTCACCCCTCCACTTT.

This clone was recorded a few times. The CDR3 nucleotides are TGTGCCAGCAGCCAAGATGGCAACAGGGGGAACGAGCAGTACTTC. It encodes CASSQDGNRGNEQYF. The V and J genes are TRBV4-2 and TRBJ2-7, with 8 nucleotides matching TRBD1. CDR1 LGHNA and CDR2 YNFKEQ come from the germline V gene. This CDR3 has 15 residues. The ends lost 0 bases at V and 5 bases at J; junction bases unmatched: 6.

In DNA, the CDR3 is TGTGCCAGCAGTCCAGGGGGCTGGAATTCACCCCTCCACTTT. It codes for CASSPGGWNSPLHF. The chain recombines TRBV28 with TRBJ1-6; 8 bases are shared with TRBD1. Per germline, CDR1 MDHEN and CDR2 SYDVKM. This CDR3 spans 14 amino acids. Trimming took 5 bases from V and 7 from J; bases not matched to a gene: 4.

This clone showed up many times. This chain links TRBV6-6 with TRBJ2-3; possible D gene TRBD1, 6 bases. V lost 5 bases and J 2 bases, leaving 8 bases between the germline ends. Germline lookup yields CDR1 MNHNY and CDR2 SVGAGI (reference sequence). This CDR3 has 13 amino acids. As DNA, the CDR3 is TGTGCCAGCAGTCGACAGGACACAGATACGCAGTATTTT. Translating gives CASSRQDTDTQYF.

V is TRBV19 and J is TRBJ2-7; no clear D gene. From germline, CDR1 is LNHDA and CDR2 SQIVND (reference sequence). V lost 4 bases, J lost 3 bases, and 10 bases lay in between. The CDR3 covers 13 residues. The CDR3 DNA reads as TGTGCCAGTAGTAATATGCCACACTACGAGCAGTACTTC. It is translated as CASSNMPHYEQYF.

This clone was found a few times. This chain joins TRBV7-2 and TRBJ2-7, with 8 nucleotides matching TRBD2. After removal of 8 bases from V and 7 bases from J, the junction contained 13 bases not matched to a gene. The CDR3 sequence is 14 residues long. Germline lookup yields CDR1 SGHTA and CDR2 FQGNSA. The CDR3 loop reads CASSRDERGREQYF. DNA of the CDR3: TGTGCCAGCTCCCGGGATGAGCGGGGGAGGGAGCAGTACTTC.

This chain joins TRBV7-9 and TRBJ2-1, with 13 bases matching TRBD2. CDR3 size: 17 residues. Looked up from germline, CDR1 is SEHNR and CDR2 is FQNEAQ (reference sequence). V shed 5 bases and J 0 bases; nucleotides not matched to a gene: 4. As DNA, the CDR3 is TGTGCCAGCAGCCTTGGACTAGCGGGGGCCTCCTACAATGAGCAGTTCTTC. Residues: CASSLGLAGASYNEQFF.

The chain employs TRBV9 and TRBJ2-7, with a weak D call TRBD1 (6 bases). Germline V gene data show CDR1 as SGDLS and CDR2 as YYNGEE. Between the trimmed V and J ends, which lost 4 bases and 3 bases, there was a span of 14 bases. There are 14 residues in the CDR3. The CDR3 is CASSPRDISYEQYF. CDR3 nucleotide sequence: TGTGCCAGCAGCCCCCGGGACATAAGCTACGAGCAGTACTTC.

The chain joins TRBV5-5 to TRBJ1-2; TRBD1 aligns across 8 bases. Germline CDR1 reads SGHKS; CDR2 reads YYEKEE (reference sequence). CDR3 length: 15 residues. V gave up 2 bases and J gave up 6 bases; unmatched junction bases: 9. Written as DNA, the CDR3 is TGTGCCAGCAGCTTCGGCCAGGGGGCAATCGATGGCTACACCTTC. Amino acids: CASSFGQGAIDGYTF.

This clone was counted between two and nine times. The chain links TRBV10-3 to TRBJ1-6, with a weak D call TRBD1 (5 bases). The CDR3 is 12 amino acids. Germline assignment: CDR1 ENHRY and CDR2 SYGVKD. V was cut by 4 bases and J by 12 bases, with 10 bases left in between. The CDR3 DNA follows: TGTGCCATCAGTGGGATTCAGGGACCCCTCCACTTT. This translates into CAISGIQGPLHF.

The gene calls are TRBV28 and TRBJ1-2, with 9 bases aligning to TRBD1. This CDR3 has 15 residues. Trimming cost V 5 bases and J 2 bases; bases outside gene matches: 6. Germline CDR1 is MDHEN and CDR2 is SYDVKM. In DNA, the CDR3 is TGTGCCAGCAGTCGCGACAGGGGGAAAAACTATGGCTACACCTTC. It encodes CASSRDRGKNYGYTF.

The CDR3 DNA sequence: TGTGCCAGCAGCTTCGGGCAGGGGTTACGAGAGACCCAGTACTTC. It specifies CASSFGQGLRETQYF. The chain recombines TRBV7-9 with TRBJ2-5; D perhaps matches TRBD1 (6 bases). This CDR3 has 15 amino acids. V lost 3 bases and J lost 4, with 15 bases in between. CDR1 and CDR2 from the germline V gene are SEHNR and FQNEAQ (reference sequence).

The chain combines TRBV27 with TRBJ2-7, with TRBD2 matching over 7 bases. J lost 2 bases, V lost 5 bases, and 9 bases had no gene match. Per the germline V gene, CDR1 is MNHEY and CDR2 is SMNVEV (reference sequence). The CDR3 runs to 15 residues. CDR3 region: CASSRYGEGTYEQYF. The CDR3 nucleotides read TGTGCCAGCAGTCGTTATGGGGAGGGCACCTACGAGCAGTACTTC.

V gene TRBV5-1 combines with J gene TRBJ2-2; D ambiguous. Germline loops: CDR1 SGHRS, CDR2 YFSETQ. The CDR3 loop spans 13 amino acids. Trimming removed 4 bases from V and 0 bases from J, with 4 bases in between. DNA for the CDR3: TGCGCCAGCAGCATATCGAACACCGGGGAGCTGTTTTTT. Amino acid sequence: CASSISNTGELFF. Together with reference TRBV5-1 and TRBJ2-2, the CDR3 gives the full variable domain: KAGVTQTPRYLIKTRGQQVTLSCSPISGHRSVSWYQQTPGQGLQFLFEYFSETQRNKGNFPGRFSGRQFSNSRSEMNVSTLELGDSALYLCASSISNTGELFFGEGSRLTVL.

J is TRBJ1-1 and V is TRBV18; 7 bases are shared with TRBD1. From germline, CDR1 is KGHSH and CDR2 LQKENI. The V segment lost 5 bases and the J segment 4 bases; nucleotides outside the gene matches: 7. The CDR3 loop spans 14 amino acids. The CDR3 bases are TGTGCCAGCTCAAACGACAGGGCGATCACTGAAGCTTTCTTT. Translation gives CASSNDRAITEAFF. The variable domain in full, with the rest retrieved from reference TRBV18 and TRBJ1-1, is NAGVMQNPRHLVRRRGQEARLRCSPMKGHSHVYWYRQLPEEGLKFMVYLQKENIIDESGMPKERFSAEFPKEGPSILRIQQVVRGDSAAYFCASSNDRAITEAFFGQGTRLTVV.

Written as DNA, the CDR3 is TGTGCCAGCAGCCAAGGAGACCCGGGACAGAATTACGAGCAGTACTTC. This codes for CASSQGDPGQNYEQYF. V is TRBV14 and J is TRBJ2-7; 7 bases map to TRBD1. This CDR3 spans 16 amino acids. CDR1 SGHDN and CDR2 FVKESK come from the germline V gene. Trimming removed 1 base from V and 4 bases from J; junction bases left unmatched: 10.

This rearrangement joins TRBV9 to TRBJ2-5, with a weak D call TRBD1 (5 bases). The better agreement between TRBJ2-7 and the DNA end casts doubt on the J call. Germline V gene lookup returns CDR1 SGDLS and CDR2 YYNGEE. The CDR3 extends over 14 amino acids. CDR3 DNA sequence: TGTGCCAGCAGCGTAGCAATAGGGGTACACGAGCAGTACTTC. It yields the protein CASSVAIGVHEQYF.

This clone occurred once. This chain links TRBV4-2 with TRBJ1-5, with 7 bases lining up with TRBD1. The V and J ends lost 4 bases and 0 bases, in that order; junction bases with no gene match: 12. Per germline, CDR1 LGHNA and CDR2 YNFKEQ. CDR3 length equals 18 residues. The CDR3 DNA reads as TGTGCCAGCAGCCCCGGGACAGTCAGTGTTCGTAGCAATCAGCCCCAGCATTTT. Translating it yields CASSPGTVSVRSNQPQHF.

This clone showed up just a few times. This chain links TRBV6-5 with TRBJ1-2, with 8 bases lining up with TRBD1. CDR1 MNHEY and CDR2 SVGAGI come from the germline V gene. This CDR3 has 13 residues. The trim removed 5 bases at V and 8 bases at J, leaving 7 bases unmatched. CDR3 coding DNA: TGTGCCAGCAGTCCCCGACAGGGGCGGGGCTACACCTTC. It specifies CASSPRQGRGYTF.

The sample holds a few counts of this clone. V is TRBV2 and J is TRBJ2-3; D remains unclear. The V gene's germline CDR1 is SNHLY and CDR2 FYNNEI. Trimming removed 2 bases from V and 1 base from J, with 7 bases in between. The CDR3 spans 14 residues. The CDR3 here is CASSEQTRTDTQYF. The DNA of the CDR3 is TGTGCCAGCAGTGAACAGACACGCACAGATACGCAGTATTTT.